One T cell receptor beta chain is described in this entry. Trimming took 4 bases from V and 3 from J, leaving 14 bases between them. This CDR3 spans 14 amino acids. Germline lookup yields CDR1 SGHNT and CDR2 YYREEE (reference sequence). The sample belongs to a study of blood T cell repertoires in COVID-19. The overall study: The analysed material was cDNA or gDNA that came from T cells, B-cell-depleted T cells, or PBMCs.

In the original processing: Estimation of nucleated cell counts was performed using reference gene primer amplification. Produced via immunoSEQ multiplex PCR; TCRdb's table is partial and in-frame only. V and J calls and clone size are given by that table; D and trimming were obtained from the DNA. The profile shows around 74,000 clones, roughly 89% of them singletons. This chain joins TRBV5-4 and TRBJ2-7; possibly TRBD2 for D (6 bases). Sequencing was done on a sample of peripheral blood. The clonotype originates from a man in his fifties or sixties with active COVID-19. In DNA, the CDR3 is TGTGCCAGCAGCCCGAGGGGACTCCTCTACGAGCAGTACTTC. The encoded protein is CASSPRGLLYEQYF. The full variable domain, completed using reference TRBV5-4 and TRBJ2-7, is ETGVTQSPTHLIKTRGQQVTLRCSSQSGHNTVSWYQQALGQGPQFIFQYYREEENGRGNFPPRFSGLQFPNYSSELNVNALELDDSALYLCASSPRGLLYEQYFGPGTRLTVT.